The clone carrying this T cell receptor beta chain occurred a few times. Antigen specificity is unknown. Sequencing relied on a cDNA template that was reverse transcribed from extracted RNA. Clones were read by immunoSEQ multiplex PCR, and TCRdb kept only the in-frame ones, dropping some. The data contain hundreds of thousands of clones, around three fifths of them singletons. These data originate in a study of CD8+ T cells in alopecia areata. Study-wide points: Although TCR sharing was seen in mice, sharing across patients was less clear, possibly for HLA-related reasons. Normal scalp showed lower clonality than lesional scalp, especially alopecia totalis/universalis.

The germline V gene has CDR1 SGHTS and CDR2 YDEGEE. This CDR3 comprises 16 residues. V lost 3 bases and J 4 bases, leaving 18 bases between the germline ends. This receptor was taken from a human donor with alopecia areata. The source was CD4+ T cells sorted from blood, collected at week 0. The rearrangement links TRBV5-8 to TRBJ2-3; TRBD2 might be the D (6 bases). This CDR3 is CASSYGWDSRADTQYF. CDR3 in DNA: TGTGCCAGCAGCTATGGGTGGGACTCTCGTGCAGATACGCAGTATTTT.